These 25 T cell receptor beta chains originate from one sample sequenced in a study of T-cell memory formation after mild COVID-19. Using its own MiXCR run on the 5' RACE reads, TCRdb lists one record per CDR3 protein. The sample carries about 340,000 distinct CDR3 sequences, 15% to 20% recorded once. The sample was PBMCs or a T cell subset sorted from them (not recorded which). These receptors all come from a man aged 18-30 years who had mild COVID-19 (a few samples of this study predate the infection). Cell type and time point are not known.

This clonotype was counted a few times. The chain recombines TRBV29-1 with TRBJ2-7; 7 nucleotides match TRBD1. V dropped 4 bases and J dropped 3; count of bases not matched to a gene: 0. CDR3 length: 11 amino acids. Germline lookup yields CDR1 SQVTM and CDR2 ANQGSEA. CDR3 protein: CSVGTGYEQYF. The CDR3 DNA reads TGCAGCGTTGGGACAGGCTACGAGCAGTACTTC.

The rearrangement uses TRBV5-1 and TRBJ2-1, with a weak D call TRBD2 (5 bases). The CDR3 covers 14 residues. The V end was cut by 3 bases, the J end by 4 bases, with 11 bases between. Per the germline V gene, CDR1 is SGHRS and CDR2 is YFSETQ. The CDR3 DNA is TGCGCCAGCAGCTCCGGGGATGTTTACAATGAGCAGTTCTTC. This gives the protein CASSSGDVYNEQFF.

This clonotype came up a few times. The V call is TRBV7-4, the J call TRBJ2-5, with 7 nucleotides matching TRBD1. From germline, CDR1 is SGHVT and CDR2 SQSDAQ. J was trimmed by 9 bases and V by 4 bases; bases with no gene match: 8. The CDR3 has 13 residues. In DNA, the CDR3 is TGTGCCAGCAGCTCGGGACAGCCCTCGTCCCAGTACTTC. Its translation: CASSSGQPSSQYF.

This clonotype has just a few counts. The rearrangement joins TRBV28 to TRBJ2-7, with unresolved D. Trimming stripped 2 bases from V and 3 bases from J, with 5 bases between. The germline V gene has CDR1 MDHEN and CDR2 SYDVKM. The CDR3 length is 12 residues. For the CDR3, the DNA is TGTGCCAGCAGTTTAACGATCTACGAGCAGTACTTC. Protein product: CASSLTIYEQYF.

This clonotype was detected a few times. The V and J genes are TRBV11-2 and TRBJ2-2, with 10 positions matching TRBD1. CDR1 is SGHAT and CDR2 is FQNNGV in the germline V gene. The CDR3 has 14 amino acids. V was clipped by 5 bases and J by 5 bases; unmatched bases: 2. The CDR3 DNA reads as TGTGCCAGCAGCCAGGGACAGGGGACCGGGGAGCTGTTTTTT. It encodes CASSQGQGTGELFF. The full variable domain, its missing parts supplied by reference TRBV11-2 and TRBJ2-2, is EAGVAQSPRYKIIEKRQSVAFWCNPISGHATLYWYQQILGQGPKLLIQFQNNGVVDDSQLPKDRFSAERLKGVDSTLKIQPAKLEDSAVYLCASSQGQGTGELFFGEGSRLTVL.

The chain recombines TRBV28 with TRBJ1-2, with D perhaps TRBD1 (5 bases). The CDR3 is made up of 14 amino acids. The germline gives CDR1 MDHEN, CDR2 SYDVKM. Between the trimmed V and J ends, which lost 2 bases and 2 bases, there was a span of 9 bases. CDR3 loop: CASSLETGNYGYTF. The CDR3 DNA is TGTGCCAGCAGTTTAGAAACAGGAAACTATGGCTACACCTTC.

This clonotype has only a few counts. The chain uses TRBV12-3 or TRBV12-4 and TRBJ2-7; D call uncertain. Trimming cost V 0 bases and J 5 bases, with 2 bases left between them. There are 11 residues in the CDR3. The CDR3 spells CASSLANEQYF. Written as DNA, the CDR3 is TGTGCCAGCAGTTTAGCTAACGAGCAGTACTTC.

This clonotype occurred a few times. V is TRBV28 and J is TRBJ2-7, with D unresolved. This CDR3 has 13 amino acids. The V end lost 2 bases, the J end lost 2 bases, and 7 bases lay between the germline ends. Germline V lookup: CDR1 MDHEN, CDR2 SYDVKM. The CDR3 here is CASSLRLAYEQYF. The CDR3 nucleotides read TGTGCCAGCAGTTTACGGCTAGCCTACGAGCAGTACTTC.

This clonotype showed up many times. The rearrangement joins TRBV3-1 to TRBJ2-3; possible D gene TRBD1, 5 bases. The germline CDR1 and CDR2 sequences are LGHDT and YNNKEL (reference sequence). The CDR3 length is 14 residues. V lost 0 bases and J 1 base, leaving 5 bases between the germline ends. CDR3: CASSQEGGTDTQYF. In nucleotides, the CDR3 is TGTGCCAGCAGCCAAGAAGGGGGCACAGATACGCAGTATTTT.

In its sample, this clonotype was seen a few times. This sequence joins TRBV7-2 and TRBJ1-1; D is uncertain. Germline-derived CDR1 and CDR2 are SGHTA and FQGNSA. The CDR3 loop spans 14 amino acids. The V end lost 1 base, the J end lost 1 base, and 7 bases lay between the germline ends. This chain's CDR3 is CASSLVFGNTEAFF. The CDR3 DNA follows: TGTGCCAGCAGCTTAGTTTTTGGGAACACTGAAGCTTTCTTT.

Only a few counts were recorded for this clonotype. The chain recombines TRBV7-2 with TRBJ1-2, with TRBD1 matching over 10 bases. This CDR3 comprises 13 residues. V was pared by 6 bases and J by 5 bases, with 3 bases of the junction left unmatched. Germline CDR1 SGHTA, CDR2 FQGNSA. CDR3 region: CASRTGGGYGYTF. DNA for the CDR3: TGTGCCAGCAGGACAGGGGGCGGGTATGGCTACACCTTC.

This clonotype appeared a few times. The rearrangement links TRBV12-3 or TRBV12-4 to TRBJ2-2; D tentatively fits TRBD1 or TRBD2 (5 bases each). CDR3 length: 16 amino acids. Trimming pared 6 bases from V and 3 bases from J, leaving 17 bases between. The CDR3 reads CASRPTRDRHTGELFF. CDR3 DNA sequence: TGTGCCAGCAGGCCAACCCGGGACCGACACACCGGGGAGCTGTTTTTT.

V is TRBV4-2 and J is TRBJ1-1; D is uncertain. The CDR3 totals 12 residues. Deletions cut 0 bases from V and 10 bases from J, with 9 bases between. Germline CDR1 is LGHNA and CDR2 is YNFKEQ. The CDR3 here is CASSQDTPTAFF. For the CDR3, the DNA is TGTGCCAGCAGCCAAGACACACCCACAGCTTTCTTT.

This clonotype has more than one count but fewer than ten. CDR3 residues: CSASGARGYQETQYF. CDR3 in DNA: TGCAGTGCTAGCGGGGCTAGGGGTTACCAAGAGACCCAGTACTTC. This chain links TRBV20-1 with TRBJ2-5; possibly TRBD1 or TRBD2 for D (5 bases each). The V gene's germline CDR1 is DFQATT and CDR2 SNEGSKA (reference sequence). The CDR3 length is 15 residues. Trimming took off 3 bases at V and 0 bases at J, with 14 bases between the two ends.

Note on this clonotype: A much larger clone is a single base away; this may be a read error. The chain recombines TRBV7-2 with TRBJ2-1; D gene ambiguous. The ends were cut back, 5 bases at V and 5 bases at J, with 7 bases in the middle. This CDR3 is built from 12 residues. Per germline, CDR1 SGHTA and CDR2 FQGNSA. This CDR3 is CASSRGHNEQFF. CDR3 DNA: TGTGCCAGCAGCCGAGGACACAATGAGCAGTTCTTC.

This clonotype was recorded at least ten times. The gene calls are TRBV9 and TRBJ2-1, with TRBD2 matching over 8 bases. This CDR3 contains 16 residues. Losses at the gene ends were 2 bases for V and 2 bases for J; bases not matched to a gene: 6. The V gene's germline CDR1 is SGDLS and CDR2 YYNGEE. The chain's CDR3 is CASSVLSGVAYNEQFF. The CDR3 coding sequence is TGTGCCAGCAGCGTCCTTAGCGGGGTCGCCTACAATGAGCAGTTCTTC.

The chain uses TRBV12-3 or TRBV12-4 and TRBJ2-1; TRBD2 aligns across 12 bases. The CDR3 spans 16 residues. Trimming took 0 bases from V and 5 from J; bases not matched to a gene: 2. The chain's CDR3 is CASSLAGLAGNNEQFF. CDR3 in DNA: TGTGCCAGCAGTTTAGCCGGACTAGCGGGGAACAATGAGCAGTTCTTC.

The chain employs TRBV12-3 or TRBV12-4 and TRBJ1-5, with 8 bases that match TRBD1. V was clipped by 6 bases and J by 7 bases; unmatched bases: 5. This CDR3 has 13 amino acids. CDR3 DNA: TGTGCCAGCAGAGAGACAGGGGACCAGCCCCAGCATTTT. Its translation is CASRETGDQPQHF.

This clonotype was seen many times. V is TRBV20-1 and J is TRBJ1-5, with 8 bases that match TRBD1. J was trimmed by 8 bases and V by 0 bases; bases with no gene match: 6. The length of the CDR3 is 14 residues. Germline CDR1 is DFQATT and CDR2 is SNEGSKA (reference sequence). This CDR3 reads CSARDNRGGEPQHF. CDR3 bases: TGCAGTGCTAGAGATAACAGGGGGGGGGAGCCCCAGCATTTT.

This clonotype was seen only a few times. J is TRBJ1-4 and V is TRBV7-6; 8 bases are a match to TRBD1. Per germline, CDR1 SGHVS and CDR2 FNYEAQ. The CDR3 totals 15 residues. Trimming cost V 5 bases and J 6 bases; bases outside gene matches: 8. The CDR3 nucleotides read TGTGCCAGCAGCCAAAAAACAGGGGGAGATGAAAAACTGTTTTTT. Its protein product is CASSQKTGGDEKLFF.

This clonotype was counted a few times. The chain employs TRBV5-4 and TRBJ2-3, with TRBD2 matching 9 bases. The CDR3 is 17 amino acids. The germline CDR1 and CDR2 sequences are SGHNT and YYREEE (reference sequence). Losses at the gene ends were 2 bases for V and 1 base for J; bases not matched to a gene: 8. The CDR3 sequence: CASSFDSGGLRTDTQYF. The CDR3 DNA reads TGTGCCAGCAGCTTCGATAGCGGGGGCCTTCGCACAGATACGCAGTATTTT.

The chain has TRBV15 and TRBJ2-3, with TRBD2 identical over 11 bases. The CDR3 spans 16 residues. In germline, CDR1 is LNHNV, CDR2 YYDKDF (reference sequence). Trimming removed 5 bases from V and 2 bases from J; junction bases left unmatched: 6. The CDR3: CATSVRLAGPTDTQYF. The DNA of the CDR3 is TGTGCCACCAGCGTACGACTAGCGGGGCCCACAGATACGCAGTATTTT.

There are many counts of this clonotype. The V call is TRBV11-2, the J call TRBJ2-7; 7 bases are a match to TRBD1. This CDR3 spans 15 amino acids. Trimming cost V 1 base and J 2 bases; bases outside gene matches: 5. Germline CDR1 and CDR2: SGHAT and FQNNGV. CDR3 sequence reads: CASSLGSGTAYEQYV. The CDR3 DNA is TGTGCCAGCAGCTTAGGCTCAGGGACAGCCTACGAGCAGTACGTC.

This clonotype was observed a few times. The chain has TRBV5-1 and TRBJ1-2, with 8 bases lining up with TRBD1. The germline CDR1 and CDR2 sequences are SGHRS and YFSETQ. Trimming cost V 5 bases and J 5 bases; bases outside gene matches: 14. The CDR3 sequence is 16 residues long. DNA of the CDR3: TGCGCCAGCAGTCTGGAGGCGGACAGGGTAACGTATGGCTACACCTTC. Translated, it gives CASSLEADRVTYGYTF. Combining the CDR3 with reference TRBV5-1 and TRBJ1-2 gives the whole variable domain KAGVTQTPRYLIKTRGQQVTLSCSPISGHRSVSWYQQTPGQGLQFLFEYFSETQRNKGNFPGRFSGRQFSNSRSEMNVSTLELGDSALYLCASSLEADRVTYGYTFGSGTRLTVV.

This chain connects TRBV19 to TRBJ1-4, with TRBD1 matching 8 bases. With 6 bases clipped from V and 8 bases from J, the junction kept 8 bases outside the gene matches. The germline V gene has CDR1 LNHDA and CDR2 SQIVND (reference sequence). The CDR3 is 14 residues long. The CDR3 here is CASRLGTGHEKLFF. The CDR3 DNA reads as TGTGCCAGTAGGCTAGGGACAGGACACGAAAAACTGTTTTTT.